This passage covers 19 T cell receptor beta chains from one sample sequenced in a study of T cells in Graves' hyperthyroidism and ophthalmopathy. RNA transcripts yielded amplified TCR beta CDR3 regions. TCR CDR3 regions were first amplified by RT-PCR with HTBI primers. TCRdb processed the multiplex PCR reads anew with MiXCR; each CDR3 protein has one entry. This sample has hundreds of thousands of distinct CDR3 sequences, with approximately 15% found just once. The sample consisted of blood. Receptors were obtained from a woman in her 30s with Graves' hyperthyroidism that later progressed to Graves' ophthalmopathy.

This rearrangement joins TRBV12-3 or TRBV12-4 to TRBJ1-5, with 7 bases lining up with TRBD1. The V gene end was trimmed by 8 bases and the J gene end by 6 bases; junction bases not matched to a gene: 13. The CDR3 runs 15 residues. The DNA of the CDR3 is TGTGCCAGCGGCCCAGGGGGGGCGAGAAGTCAGCCCCAGCATTTT. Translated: CASGPGGARSQPQHF.

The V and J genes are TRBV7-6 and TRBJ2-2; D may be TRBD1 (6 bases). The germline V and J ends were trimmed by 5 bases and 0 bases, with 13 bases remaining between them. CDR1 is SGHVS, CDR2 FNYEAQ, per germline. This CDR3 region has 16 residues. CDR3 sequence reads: CASSANRDPNTGELFF. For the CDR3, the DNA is TGTGCCAGCAGCGCAAACAGGGATCCGAACACCGGGGAGCTGTTTTTT.

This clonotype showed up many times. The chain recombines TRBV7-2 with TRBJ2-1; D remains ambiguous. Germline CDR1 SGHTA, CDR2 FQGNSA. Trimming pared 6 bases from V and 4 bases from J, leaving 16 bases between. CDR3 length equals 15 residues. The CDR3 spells CASRPFTSQYNEQFF. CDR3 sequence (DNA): TGTGCCAGCAGGCCGTTCACATCCCAATACAATGAGCAGTTCTTC. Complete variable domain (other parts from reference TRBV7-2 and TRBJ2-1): GAGVSQSPSNKVTEKGKDVELRCDPISGHTALYWYRQSLGQGLEFLIYFQGNSAPDKSGLPSDRFSAERTGGSVSTLTIQRTQQEDSAVYLCASRPFTSQYNEQFFGPGTRLTVL.

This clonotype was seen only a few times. The CDR3 is CATSDFELQETQYF. The CDR3 DNA is TGTGCCACCAGTGATTTCGAGCTGCAAGAGACCCAGTACTTC. V is TRBV24-1 and J is TRBJ2-5; D not certain. Germline values: CDR1 KGHDR, CDR2 SFDVKD. This CDR3 comprises 14 residues. Trimming shortened V by 1 base and J by 2 bases, and 7 bases separated the two germline ends.

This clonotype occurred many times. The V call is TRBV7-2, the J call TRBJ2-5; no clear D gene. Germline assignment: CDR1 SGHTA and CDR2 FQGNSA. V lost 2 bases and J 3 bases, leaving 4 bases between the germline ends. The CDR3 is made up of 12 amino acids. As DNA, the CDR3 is TGTGCCAGCAGCTTATATAAAGAGACCCAGTACTTC. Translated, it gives CASSLYKETQYF. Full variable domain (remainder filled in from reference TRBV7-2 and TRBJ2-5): GAGVSQSPSNKVTEKGKDVELRCDPISGHTALYWYRQSLGQGLEFLIYFQGNSAPDKSGLPSDRFSAERTGGSVSTLTIQRTQQEDSAVYLCASSLYKETQYFGPGTRLLVL.

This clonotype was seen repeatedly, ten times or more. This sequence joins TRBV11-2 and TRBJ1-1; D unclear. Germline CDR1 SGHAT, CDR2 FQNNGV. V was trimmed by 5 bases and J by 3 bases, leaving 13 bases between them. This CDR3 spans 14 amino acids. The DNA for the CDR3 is TGTGCCAGCAGCGACGATCCTTACGACACTGAAGCTTTCTTT. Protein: CASSDDPYDTEAFF. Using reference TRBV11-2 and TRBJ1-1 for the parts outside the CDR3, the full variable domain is EAGVAQSPRYKIIEKRQSVAFWCNPISGHATLYWYQQILGQGPKLLIQFQNNGVVDDSQLPKDRFSAERLKGVDSTLKIQPAKLEDSAVYLCASSDDPYDTEAFFGQGTRLTVV.

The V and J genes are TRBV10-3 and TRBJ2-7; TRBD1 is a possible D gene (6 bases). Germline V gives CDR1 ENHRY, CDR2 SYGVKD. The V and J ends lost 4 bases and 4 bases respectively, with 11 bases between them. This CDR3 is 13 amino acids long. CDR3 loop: CAISAGVSYEQYF. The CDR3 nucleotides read TGTGCCATCAGTGCAGGGGTTTCGTACGAGCAGTACTTC.

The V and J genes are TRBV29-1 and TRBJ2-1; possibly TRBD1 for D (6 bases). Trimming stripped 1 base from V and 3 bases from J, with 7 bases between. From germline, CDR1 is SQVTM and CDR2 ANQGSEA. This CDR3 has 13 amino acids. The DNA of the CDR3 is TGCAGCGTTGAAGGCAGGGGCTACAATGAGCAGTTCTTC. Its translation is CSVEGRGYNEQFF.

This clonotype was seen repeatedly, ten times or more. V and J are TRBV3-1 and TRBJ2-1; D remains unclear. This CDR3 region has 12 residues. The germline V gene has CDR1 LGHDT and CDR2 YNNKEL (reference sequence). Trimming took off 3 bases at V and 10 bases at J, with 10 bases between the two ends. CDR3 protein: CASSQRSGEQFF. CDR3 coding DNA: TGTGCCAGCAGCCAGAGAAGTGGGGAGCAGTTCTTC.

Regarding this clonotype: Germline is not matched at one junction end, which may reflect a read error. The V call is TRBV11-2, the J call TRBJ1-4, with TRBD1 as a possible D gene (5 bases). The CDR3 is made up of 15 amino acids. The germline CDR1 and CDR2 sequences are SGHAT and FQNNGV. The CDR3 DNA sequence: TGTGCCAGCAGATTAGTTACGGACACTATTGGAAAACTGTTTTTT. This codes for CASRLVTDTIGKLFF.

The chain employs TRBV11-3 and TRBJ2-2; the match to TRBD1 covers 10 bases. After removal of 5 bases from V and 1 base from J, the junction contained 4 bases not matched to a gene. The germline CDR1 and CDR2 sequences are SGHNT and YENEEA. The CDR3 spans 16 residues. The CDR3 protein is CASSRRTGGNTGELFF. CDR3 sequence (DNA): TGTGCCAGCAGCAGAAGGACAGGGGGGAACACCGGGGAGCTGTTTTTT.

Here the CDR3 reads CASSYEFRAGVGQHF. CDR3 in DNA: TGTGCCAGCAGTTACGAATTTAGGGCGGGAGTAGGGCAGCATTTT. This chain connects TRBV6-4 to TRBJ1-5; D call uncertain. Trimming stripped 5 bases from V and 13 bases from J, with 24 bases between. Germline V gene data show CDR1 as MRHNA and CDR2 as SNTAGT. The CDR3 sequence is 15 residues long.

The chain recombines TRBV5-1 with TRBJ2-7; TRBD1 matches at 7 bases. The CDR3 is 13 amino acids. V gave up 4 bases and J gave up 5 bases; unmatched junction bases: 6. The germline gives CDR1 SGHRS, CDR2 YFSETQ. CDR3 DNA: TGCGCCAGCAGCCACTTAGACAGGGACGAGCAGTACTTC. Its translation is CASSHLDRDEQYF. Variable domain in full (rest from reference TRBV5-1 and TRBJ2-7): KAGVTQTPRYLIKTRGQQVTLSCSPISGHRSVSWYQQTPGQGLQFLFEYFSETQRNKGNFPGRFSGRQFSNSRSEMNVSTLELGDSALYLCASSHLDRDEQYFGPGTRLTVT.

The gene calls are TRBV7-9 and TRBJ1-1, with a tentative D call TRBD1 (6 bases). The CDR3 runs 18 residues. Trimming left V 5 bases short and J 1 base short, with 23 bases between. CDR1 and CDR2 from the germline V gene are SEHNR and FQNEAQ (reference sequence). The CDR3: CASSLTPGQRATNTEAFF. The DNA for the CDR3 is TGTGCCAGCAGCCTAACCCCCGGACAGAGAGCCACGAACACTGAAGCTTTCTTT.

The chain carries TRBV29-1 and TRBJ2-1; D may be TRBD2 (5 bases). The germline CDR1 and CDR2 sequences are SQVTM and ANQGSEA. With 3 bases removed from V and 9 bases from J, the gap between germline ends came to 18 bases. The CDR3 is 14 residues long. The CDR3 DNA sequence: TGCAGCGTTGACAGGTCGGTGGAGGTGGGTGAGCAGTTCTTC. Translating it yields CSVDRSVEVGEQFF.

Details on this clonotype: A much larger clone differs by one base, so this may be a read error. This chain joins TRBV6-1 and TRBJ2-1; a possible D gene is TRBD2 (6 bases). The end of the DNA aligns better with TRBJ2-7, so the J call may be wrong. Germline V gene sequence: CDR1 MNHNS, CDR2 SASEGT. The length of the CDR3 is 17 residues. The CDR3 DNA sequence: TGTGCCACCAATGGGGGGATTTTTAGTGGGACGGCCAATGAGCAGTACTTC. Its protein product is CATNGGIFSGTANEQYF.

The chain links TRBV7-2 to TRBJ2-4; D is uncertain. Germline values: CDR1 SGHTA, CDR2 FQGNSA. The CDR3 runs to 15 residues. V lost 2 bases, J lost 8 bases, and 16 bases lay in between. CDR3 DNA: TGTGCCAGCAGCTTACAGAGCCTAGGGCAAGACATTCAGTACTTC. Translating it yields CASSLQSLGQDIQYF.

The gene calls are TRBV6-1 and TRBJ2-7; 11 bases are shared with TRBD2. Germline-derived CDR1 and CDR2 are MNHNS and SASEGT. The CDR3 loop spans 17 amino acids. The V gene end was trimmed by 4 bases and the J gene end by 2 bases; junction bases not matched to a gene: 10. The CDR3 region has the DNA TGTGCCAGCAGTGGGGACATAGCGGGAGGGCCTACCTACGAGCAGTACTTC. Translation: CASSGDIAGGPTYEQYF.

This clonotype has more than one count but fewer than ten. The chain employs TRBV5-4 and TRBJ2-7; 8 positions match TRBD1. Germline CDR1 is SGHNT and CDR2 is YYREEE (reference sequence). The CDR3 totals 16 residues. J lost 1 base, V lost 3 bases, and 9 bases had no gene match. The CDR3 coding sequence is TGTGCCAGCAGCTCGACAGGGGTCTTTCTGTCCTACGAGCAGTACTTC. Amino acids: CASSSTGVFLSYEQYF.